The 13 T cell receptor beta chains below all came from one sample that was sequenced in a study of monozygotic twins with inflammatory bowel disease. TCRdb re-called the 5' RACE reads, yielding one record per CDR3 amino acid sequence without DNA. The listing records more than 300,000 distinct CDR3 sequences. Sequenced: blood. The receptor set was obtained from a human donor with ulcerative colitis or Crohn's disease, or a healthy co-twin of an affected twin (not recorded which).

The CDR3 sequence: CASSPDGDRNQPQHF. The gene calls are TRBV5-4 and TRBJ1-5; TCRdb names TRBD1, which stays unverified in the absence of DNA. Germline CDR1 and CDR2: SGHNT and YYREEE (reference sequence). This CDR3 comprises 15 residues.

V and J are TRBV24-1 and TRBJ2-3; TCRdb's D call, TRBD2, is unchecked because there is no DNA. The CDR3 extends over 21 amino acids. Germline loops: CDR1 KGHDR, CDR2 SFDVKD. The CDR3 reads CATSDLSTSGGRIPSTDTQYF.

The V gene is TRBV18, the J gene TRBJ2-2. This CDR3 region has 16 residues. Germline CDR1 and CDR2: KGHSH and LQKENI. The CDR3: CASSPSALPNTGELFF. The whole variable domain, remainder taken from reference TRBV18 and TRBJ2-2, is NAGVMQNPRHLVRRRGQEARLRCSPMKGHSHVYWYRQLPEEGLKFMVYLQKENIIDESGMPKERFSAEFPKEGPSILRIQQVVRGDSAAYFCASSPSALPNTGELFFGEGSRLTVL.

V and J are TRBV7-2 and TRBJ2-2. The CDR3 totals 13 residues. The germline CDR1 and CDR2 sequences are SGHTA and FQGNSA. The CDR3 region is CASSLMGTGELFF. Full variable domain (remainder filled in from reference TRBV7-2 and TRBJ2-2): GAGVSQSPSNKVTEKGKDVELRCDPISGHTALYWYRQSLGQGLEFLIYFQGNSAPDKSGLPSDRFSAERTGGSVSTLTIQRTQQEDSAVYLCASSLMGTGELFFGEGSRLTVL.

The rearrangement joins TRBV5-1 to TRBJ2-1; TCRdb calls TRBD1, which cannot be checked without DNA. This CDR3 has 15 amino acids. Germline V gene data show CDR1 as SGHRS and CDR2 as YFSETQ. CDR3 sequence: CASTLLRSTANEQFF.

The CDR3 spells CASSSSPGQIYSNQPQHF. The rearrangement joins TRBV6-2 or TRBV6-3 to TRBJ1-5; as DNA is missing, the TRBD1 call by TCRdb cannot be tested. The CDR3 is 18 residues long. CDR1 MNHEY and CDR2 SVGEGT come from the germline V gene.

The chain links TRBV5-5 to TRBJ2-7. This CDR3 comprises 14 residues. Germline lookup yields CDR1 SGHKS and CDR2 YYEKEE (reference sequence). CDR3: CASSPVGTTYEQCF. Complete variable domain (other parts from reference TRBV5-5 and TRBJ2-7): DAGVTQSPTHLIKTRGQQVTLRCSPISGHKSVSWYQQVLGQGPQFIFQYYEKEERGRGNFPDRFSARQFPNYSSELNVNALLLGDSALYLCASSPVGTTYEQCFGPGTRLTVT.

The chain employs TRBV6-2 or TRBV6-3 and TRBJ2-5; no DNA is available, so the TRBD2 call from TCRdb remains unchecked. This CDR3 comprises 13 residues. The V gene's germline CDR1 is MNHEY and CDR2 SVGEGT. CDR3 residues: CASSYREEETQYF.

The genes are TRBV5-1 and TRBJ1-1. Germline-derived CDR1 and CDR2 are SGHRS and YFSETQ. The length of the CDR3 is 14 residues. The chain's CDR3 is CASSEIKGNTEAFF.

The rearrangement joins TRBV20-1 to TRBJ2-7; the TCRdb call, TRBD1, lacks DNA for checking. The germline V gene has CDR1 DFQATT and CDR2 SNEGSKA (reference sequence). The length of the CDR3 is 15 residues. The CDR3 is CSAREVQGSTYEQYF.

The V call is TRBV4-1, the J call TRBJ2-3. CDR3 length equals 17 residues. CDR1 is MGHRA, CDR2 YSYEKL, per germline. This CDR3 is CASSQGPLGTSTDTQYF.

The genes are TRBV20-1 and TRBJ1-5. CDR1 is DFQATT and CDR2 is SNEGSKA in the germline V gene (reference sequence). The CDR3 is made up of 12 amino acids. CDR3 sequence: CSAERRYQPQHF.

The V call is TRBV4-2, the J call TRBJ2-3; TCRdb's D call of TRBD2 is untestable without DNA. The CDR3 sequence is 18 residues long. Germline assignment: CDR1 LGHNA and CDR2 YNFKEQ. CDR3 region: CASSSPPPDSDSGDTQYF.